These 16 T cell receptor beta chains were all obtained from the same sample, sequenced in a study of T cells in Graves' hyperthyroidism and ophthalmopathy. RNA transcripts were the template for amplifying TCR beta CDR3 regions. First-round RT-PCR with HTBI primers amplified the TCR CDR3 region. TCRdb passed the multiplex PCR reads through MiXCR, listing each CDR3 protein once. The table shows about 560,000 distinct CDR3 sequences, with 15% to 18% occurring only once. Sequenced: blood. The receptors shown here come from a woman between 25 and 40 years old with Graves' hyperthyroidism.

V usage is TRBV10-3 and J usage is TRBJ2-7; D call uncertain. Germline CDR1 ENHRY, CDR2 SYGVKD. The V gene lost 0 bases and the J gene lost 3 bases, with 12 bases spanning the gap. This CDR3 has 15 residues. Here the CDR3 reads CAISESNRPVYEQYF. In nucleotides, the CDR3 is TGTGCCATCAGTGAGTCGAATCGCCCGGTCTACGAGCAGTACTTC.

The chain has TRBV7-9 and TRBJ2-5, with D perhaps given as TRBD1 or TRBD2 (5 bases each). CDR3 length equals 18 residues. V dropped 3 bases and J dropped 0 bases, with 20 bases sitting between them. Germline CDR1 is SEHNR and CDR2 is FQNEAQ (reference sequence). CDR3 DNA: TGTGCCAGCAGCTTTTTTGCCCCTGGGGGATGGTACCAAGAGACCCAGTACTTC. This translates into CASSFFAPGGWYQETQYF.

The gene calls are TRBV19 and TRBJ2-1; 10 positions agree with TRBD2. The germline V gene has CDR1 LNHDA and CDR2 SQIVND (reference sequence). After removal of 0 bases from V and 5 bases from J, the junction contained 4 bases not matched to a gene. The CDR3 totals 16 residues. Here the CDR3 DNA reads TGTGCCAGTAGTATAGATCCAGCGGGAGGGGACAATGAGCAGTTCTTC. Residues: CASSIDPAGGDNEQFF.

This chain links TRBV20-1 with TRBJ1-5, with D hard to call. This CDR3 is built from 13 residues. Trimming cost V 4 bases and J 4 bases, with 11 bases left between them. The V gene's germline CDR1 is DFQATT and CDR2 SNEGSKA (reference sequence). The CDR3 DNA follows: TGCAGTGCTACTGGTGATATTAATCAGCCCCAGCATTTT. Protein: CSATGDINQPQHF.

In its sample, this clonotype was seen a few times. The chain is built from TRBV7-9 and TRBJ1-2, with a possible D match to TRBD1 (5 bases). Trimming pared 7 bases from V and 8 bases from J, leaving 20 bases between. The CDR3 runs 14 residues. Germline V CDR1 and CDR2: SEHNR, FQNEAQ (reference sequence). CDR3 nucleotide sequence: TGTGCCAGCACCCCCATCGGGGGTCCGTGGGGCTACACCTTC. It translates to CASTPIGGPWGYTF.

This clonotype was seen a few times. The rearrangement uses TRBV7-3 and TRBJ2-5, with 12 bases identical to TRBD1. The germline CDR1 and CDR2 sequences are SGHTA and FQGTGA. The V and J ends lost 5 bases and 4 bases, in that order; junction bases with no gene match: 5. The length of the CDR3 is 15 residues. The CDR3 nucleotides are TGTGCCAGCAGCCACGGGACAGGGGGCGCAGAGACCCAGTACTTC. As protein: CASSHGTGGAETQYF.

The chain links TRBV10-3 to TRBJ2-3; D not certain. Germline V gene sequence: CDR1 ENHRY, CDR2 SYGVKD. V dropped 1 base and J dropped 4 bases, with 12 bases sitting between them. CDR3 length: 15 amino acids. DNA of the CDR3: TGTGCCATCAGTGAGTTGGGGAACCGGGCAGATACGCAGTATTTT. It encodes CAISELGNRADTQYF.

This clonotype was observed many times. The V and J genes are TRBV20-1 and TRBJ2-3; 7 nucleotides line up with TRBD2. Per germline, CDR1 DFQATT and CDR2 SNEGSKA (reference sequence). This CDR3 has 14 amino acids. In DNA, the CDR3 is TGCAGCGGAGGTAGCGGGTCTAGCACAGATACGCAGTATTTT. Amino acids: CSGGSGSSTDTQYF.

This clonotype has a handful of counts. V and J are TRBV20-1 and TRBJ1-2; D call uncertain. Trimming took off 5 bases at V and 4 bases at J, with 11 bases between the two ends. Germline assignment: CDR1 DFQATT and CDR2 SNEGSKA (reference sequence). CDR3 length equals 12 residues. The CDR3 coding sequence is TGCAGTGCTGTGTGGGGTACCTATGGCTACACCTTC. Translated: CSAVWGTYGYTF.

The chain combines TRBV25-1 with TRBJ2-7, with a tentative D call TRBD2 (5 bases). CDR3 size: 13 residues. Germline assignment: CDR1 MGHDK and CDR2 SYGVNS. Deletions cut 3 bases from V and 4 bases from J, with 10 bases between. The CDR3 reads CASSEGPGYEQYF. CDR3 bases: TGTGCCAGCAGTGAGGGCCCGGGGTACGAGCAGTACTTC.

The chain joins TRBV2 to TRBJ1-5; the D gene is possibly TRBD1 (6 bases). The V end was cut by 6 bases, the J end by 3 bases, with 9 bases between. The CDR3 has 13 amino acids. The germline V gene encodes CDR1 SNHLY and CDR2 FYNNEI. This chain's CDR3 is CASRRDTNQPQHF. The CDR3 DNA follows: TGTGCCAGCAGGCGGGACACCAATCAGCCCCAGCATTTT.

The rearrangement joins TRBV13 to TRBJ1-6; TRBD1 matches at 8 bases. The CDR3 consists of 16 residues. Germline V gene lookup returns CDR1 PRHDT and CDR2 FYEKMQ (reference sequence). J gave up 5 bases and V 5 bases, and 8 bases lay outside the gene matches. For the CDR3, the DNA is TGTGCCAGCAGCGCGTACGGGACAGGTGATAATTCACCCCTCCACTTT. This codes for CASSAYGTGDNSPLHF.

This clonotype was seen ten or more times. The chain is built from TRBV20-1 and TRBJ2-7, with D perhaps matching TRBD2 (5 bases). This CDR3 has 16 residues. CDR1 and CDR2 (germline): DFQATT, SNEGSKA (reference sequence). Trimming removed 5 bases from V and 0 bases from J, with 20 bases in between. The CDR3: CSAPTWHGNNSYEQYF. The CDR3 region has the DNA TGCAGTGCTCCAACTTGGCACGGGAACAACTCCTACGAGCAGTACTTC.

In regard to this clonotype: A much larger clone lies a single base off, so this may be a read error. V is TRBV5-1 and J is TRBJ2-3; D perhaps matches TRBD1 (6 bases). Germline V lookup: CDR1 SGHRS, CDR2 YFSETQ. Trimming took off 1 base at V and 2 bases at J, with 14 bases between the two ends. This CDR3 is 16 amino acids long. The DNA for the CDR3 is TGCGCCAGCAGCTTGAAGACAGGCAGAAACACAGATACGCAGTATTTT. Its protein product is CASSLKTGRNTDTQYF.

A few counts support this clonotype. The gene calls are TRBV24-1 and TRBJ1-1; 8 nucleotides match TRBD1. V lost 11 bases to trimming and J lost 11 bases; unmatched junction nucleotides: 6. CDR1 is KGHDR, CDR2 SFDVKD, per germline. The CDR3 length is 10 residues. The CDR3, as DNA: TGTGCCAACAGGGGGACGGCCGCTTTCTTT. Translated, it gives CANRGTAAFF.

This clonotype has a handful of counts. This CDR3 is CASSLTKWGDEQFF. The CDR3 region has the DNA TGTGCCAGCAGTTTAACCAAGTGGGGTGATGAGCAGTTCTTC. J is TRBJ2-1 and V is TRBV27; D uncertain. The V end lost 2 bases, the J end lost 8 bases, and 13 bases lay between the germline ends. The CDR3 is 14 residues long. Per the germline V gene, CDR1 is MNHEY and CDR2 is SMNVEV (reference sequence).